This T cell receptor beta chain was documented in a study of blood T cell repertoires in COVID-19 (dated by TCRdb to the early 2020s). About the investigation overall: Samples from collaborators originated in the United States, Italy and Spain and spanned both the acute and convalescent phases of COVID-19. The prospective study material was composed of cDNA or gDNA derived from T cells, B-cell-depleted T cells, or PBMCs. Subjects who had been exposed to COVID-19, were actively infected with it, or had recovered from it provided the deeply sampled blood TCRbeta repertoires that made up the dataset. A freely available public database, intended as a resource for researchers studying the immune response to SARS-CoV-2, is where the repertoires were released. Samples came from the ongoing ImmuneRACE study (first 160 participants) plus 1,254 subjects from 6 global collaborators. Sample metadata almost always included a de-identified subject ID, COVID-19 status, age in years and sex. Where available, HLA class I and class II types were taken from metadata supplied by the sample provider and were not determined by assay-based typing.

TCRbeta CDR3 regions were amplified from genomic DNA using the immunoSEQ Assay, a bias-controlled multiplex PCR. On the study's bioinformatics: Nucleated cell counts per sample were estimated from amplification of reference gene primers within the assay. To quantify the absolute abundance of each unique TCRbeta CDR3 rearrangement, sequence reads were collapsed and filtered. For each sample, productive Simpson clonality was calculated as the square root of Simpson's diversity index across productive rearrangements. TCRdb carries this immuneACCESS record with in-frame sequences only. Its versions omit some clonotypes, under half of them owing to an unresolved V gene in the studies checked, with the rest unexplained. The DNA was the basis for D and trimming; V, J and clone size are from that table. This sample gives nearly 300,000 clones in total; roughly nine tenths of them show up just once. The ten largest clones take up 2.5% to 3% of the sample.

Beyond this particular receptor, the publication reports: The amount of clinical and demographic metadata varied by source and participant and was provided uncurated.

To note about this clone: No antigen is known for it. No quality values exist for individual bases; no much larger clone is one base distant.

V loses 8 bases at its end and J loses 2 bases; junction bases beyond the gene matches: 3. The CDR3 sequence holds 14 residues, the cysteine and phenylalanine included. The sequence is cut down to CDR3 DNA, 42 bases in frame from base 1. CDR1 and CDR2 were assigned from the germline V gene as SNHLY and FYNNEI. Enrolling through a virtual design, the prospective study's participants ranged in age from roughly 18 to 95 years and lived across some 23 United States geographic areas. To assign participants to cohorts, the prospective study relied on clinical history that participants themselves reported in a screening survey and a study questionnaire. Exposed participants had been in contact with someone with a PCR-confirmed or clinician-diagnosed COVID-19 case within 2 weeks of study entry. In the prospective study, whole blood, serum and a nasopharyngeal or oropharyngeal swab were collected from each participant by mobile phlebotomists. Prospective study participants could optionally give additional blood draws and questionnaires over a 2-month period. Before DNA extraction, blood samples from the prospective study were shipped at room temperature or frozen.

The sequencing input was PBMCs or T cells enriched from blood (not recorded which). The receptor comes from a woman in her forties or fifties who had been exposed to COVID-19. The V gene is TRBV2 and the J gene is TRBJ2-7, with 13 central nucleotides matching TRBD2. The sequence in DNA is TGTGCCAGCTCCGGACTAGCGGGAGCCTACGAGCAGTACTTC. Translation gives CASSGLAGAYEQYF. Joined to the reference TRBV2 and TRBJ2-7 proteins, this CDR3 gives the full variable domain: EPEVTQTPSHQVTQMGQEVILRCVPISNHLYFYWYRQILGQKVEFLVSFYNNEISEKSEIFDDQFSVERPDGSNFTLKIRSTKLEDSAMYFCASSGLAGAYEQYFGPGTRLTVT.